This T cell receptor (beta chain) was documented in a study of ipilimumab plus nivolumab after autologous stem cell transplantation (dated by TCRdb to the early 2020s). Regarding the research as a whole: The median number of doses that trial patients received was 5 for ipilimumab and about eight for nivolumab. Patients with high-risk diffuse large B cell lymphoma, mature T cell lymphoma, or multiple myeloma undergoing autologous transplant were enrolled in the trial. The intent-to-treat population of the trial was made up of about 37 patients.

Library method: the immunoSEQ multiplex PCR assay. The table comes from immuneACCESS by way of TCRdb, which keeps in-frame sequences with V and J called. Part of the clones is missing from these tables; in studies checked, under half for an unresolved V gene and the rest for unknown reasons. Present in this sample are some 15,000 clones, roughly 74% of which were seen just once. Jointly, the top ten make up 10% of the sample. Points on this clone: What this receptor recognizes is not known. The record has no base qualities; no much larger clone is one base away.

V gives up 0 bases and J gives up 3 bases, and the segment between their germline ends measures 9 bases. Measured from the cysteine to the phenylalanine, the CDR3 is 15 residues long. Only CDR3 DNA is held: 45 bases, read in frame from base 1. CDR1 and CDR2 (LNHNV, YYDKDF) derive from the germline V gene (reference sequence). Overall study results and their limits: The authors concluded that, as post-transplant consolidation, combined checkpoint inhibition appeared tolerable. Per the authors, a biologic rationale for further study of the post-transplant checkpoint inhibition approach was offered by T cell receptor repertoire, regulatory T cell phenotype and gut microbiota profiles.

Checkpoint therapy was initiated 14 to 28 days after autologous transplant, and ipilimumab was administered at 1 mg/kg intravenously on day 1 of selected weeks. Nivolumab was given at 3 mg/kg intravenously on day 1 of weeks 1, 4, 7, 10, and every two weeks through week 26. The study was a Phase Ib clinical trial testing combined checkpoint inhibition with ipilimumab and nivolumab as consolidation after autologous stem cell transplantation. The receptor chain draws on TRBV15 and TRBJ1-3, with no D gene named confidently. This receptor was obtained from a male donor with primary mediastinal lymphoma. The sample here was PBMCs, taken in a trial of ipilimumab plus nivolumab as post-transplant consolidation. The DNA sequence reads TGTGCCACCAGCAGAGATCGGGCGGGTGGAAACACCATATATTTT. Its amino acids are CATSRDRAGGNTIYF.